The sequence of this T cell receptor beta chain was determined in a study of CD4 T cells in relation to SARS-CoV-2 and coronaviruses. Broader study findings: About 65% of donors had memory CD4+ clonotypes crossrecognizing SARS-CoV-2 and common cold coronavirus spike. No donor gave both pre-pandemic and post-infection samples.

Concerning this clone itself: Its antigen is as yet unknown.

The unexposed donors gave CD4+ T cells in about 2011-2019, prior to COVID-19. Isolation of CD4+ T cells took place after less than twelve days in culture. TCRdb keeps only in-frame clones here, not all; method: immunoSEQ multiplex PCR. The data show around 23,000 clones, over 65% seen once. The CDR3 length is 16 residues. Germline lookup yields CDR1 MDHEN and CDR2 SYDVKM. V shed 5 bases and J 0 bases; nucleotides not matched to a gene: 10. This receptor was taken from a human donor in good health. Sequencing input: CD4+ T cells from PBMCs, cultured in vitro. The chain carries TRBV28 and TRBJ2-7, with 7 bases fitting TRBD1. CDR3 protein: CASSPTGVGISYEQYF. The CDR3 DNA is TGTGCCAGCAGTCCCACAGGGGTGGGTATCTCCTACGAGCAGTACTTC.